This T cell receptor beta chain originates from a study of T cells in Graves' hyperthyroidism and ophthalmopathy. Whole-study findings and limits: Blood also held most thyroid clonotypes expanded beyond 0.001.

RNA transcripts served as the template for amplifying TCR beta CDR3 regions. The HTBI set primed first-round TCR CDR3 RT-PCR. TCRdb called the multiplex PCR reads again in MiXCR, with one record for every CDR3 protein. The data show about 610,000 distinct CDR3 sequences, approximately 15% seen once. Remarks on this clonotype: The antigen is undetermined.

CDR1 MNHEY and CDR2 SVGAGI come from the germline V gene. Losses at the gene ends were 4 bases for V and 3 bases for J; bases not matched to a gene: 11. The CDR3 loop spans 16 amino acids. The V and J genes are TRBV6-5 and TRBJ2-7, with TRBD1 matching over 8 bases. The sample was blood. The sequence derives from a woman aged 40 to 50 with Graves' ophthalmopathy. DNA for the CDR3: TGTGCCAGCAGTTCCATGCCACCGGGACAGGACTACGAGCAGTACTTC. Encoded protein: CASSSMPPGQDYEQYF.